Listed below are T cell receptor beta chains from one sample, sequenced in a study of cytomegalovirus exposure and HLA in healthy donors. Measured with immunoSEQ multiplex PCR; TCRdb has only the in-frame clones, and not every one. The sample includes fewer than 400,000 clones, around 90% of them seen just once. Sequencing was done on a sample of PBMCs. The source is a young man in good health and CMV-seronegative. Both conserved end residues are trimmed from each CDR3. Fields, in order: V gene, J gene, CDR3 protein.

>TRBV30|TRBJ1-2
AWRTDNPANYGYT
>TRBV19|TRBJ2-5
ASSQISGLGQETQY
>TRBV7-9|TRBJ2-5
ASSLGGQGETQY
>TRBV15|TRBJ1-1
ATSTYISGQGEAF
>TRBV9|TRBJ2-5
ASSPGTTTQETQY
>TRBV7-9|TRBJ1-4
ASSRGAATGGNEKLF
>TRBV4-3|TRBJ2-7
ASRPLTGQGHEQY
>TRBV18|TRBJ1-5
ASSQESYDSNQPQH
>TRBV7-2|TRBJ2-7
ASSFRQEQY
>TRBV19|TRBJ1-2
ASIPTGFNYGYT
>TRBV6-5|TRBJ1-4
ASSYGGSISEKLF
>TRBV11-2|TRBJ2-5
ASSLDWPGAEETQY
>TRBV20-1|TRBJ2-1
RASSYNEQF
>TRBV5-4|TRBJ1-2
ASSSRGYGSTYYLSGYT
>TRBV6-5|TRBJ1-2
ASRANLGLNYGYT
>TRBV7-2|TRBJ2-7
ASSPHRAYEQY
>TRBV13|TRBJ1-1
ASSPEVRRYTEAF
>TRBV29-1|TRBJ2-7
SVDDGTSYEQY
>TRBV19|TRBJ2-2
ATADRGGTGELF
>TRBV29-1|TRBJ2-7
SVETGLDRGYIEQY
>TRBV2|TRBJ2-5
ASSFLAGTETQY
>TRBV4-2|TRBJ2-2
ASSQEERGWTGELF
>TRBV7-9|TRBJ1-4
ASSLTTGAATNEKLF
>TRBV6-1|TRBJ2-3
ASRFFQDTQY
>TRBV4-3|TRBJ1-4
ASSQDRASTNEKLF
>TRBV6-1|TRBJ2-1
ASSSRYNEQF
>TRBV6-4|TRBJ1-2
ASRAQGGANYGYT
>TRBV29-1|TRBJ2-2
SVGTIGNTGELF
>TRBV25-1|TRBJ1-4
ASSRGQRLNEKLF
>TRBV25-1|TRBJ1-4
ANLKDINEKLF
>TRBV5-1|TRBJ2-2
ASSLVVLGTGLTGELF
>TRBV19|TRBJ1-4
ASSIDSSNEKLF
>TRBV5-8|TRBJ1-5
ASSLAGTYQPQH
>TRBV5-1|TRBJ2-2
ASSLGQLMTSVDTGELF
>TRBV7-9|TRBJ1-1
ASSPGTTEAF
>TRBV29-1|TRBJ1-2
SVEDAARPGGGGYT
>TRBV5-4|TRBJ2-7
ASSLFQGAYEQY